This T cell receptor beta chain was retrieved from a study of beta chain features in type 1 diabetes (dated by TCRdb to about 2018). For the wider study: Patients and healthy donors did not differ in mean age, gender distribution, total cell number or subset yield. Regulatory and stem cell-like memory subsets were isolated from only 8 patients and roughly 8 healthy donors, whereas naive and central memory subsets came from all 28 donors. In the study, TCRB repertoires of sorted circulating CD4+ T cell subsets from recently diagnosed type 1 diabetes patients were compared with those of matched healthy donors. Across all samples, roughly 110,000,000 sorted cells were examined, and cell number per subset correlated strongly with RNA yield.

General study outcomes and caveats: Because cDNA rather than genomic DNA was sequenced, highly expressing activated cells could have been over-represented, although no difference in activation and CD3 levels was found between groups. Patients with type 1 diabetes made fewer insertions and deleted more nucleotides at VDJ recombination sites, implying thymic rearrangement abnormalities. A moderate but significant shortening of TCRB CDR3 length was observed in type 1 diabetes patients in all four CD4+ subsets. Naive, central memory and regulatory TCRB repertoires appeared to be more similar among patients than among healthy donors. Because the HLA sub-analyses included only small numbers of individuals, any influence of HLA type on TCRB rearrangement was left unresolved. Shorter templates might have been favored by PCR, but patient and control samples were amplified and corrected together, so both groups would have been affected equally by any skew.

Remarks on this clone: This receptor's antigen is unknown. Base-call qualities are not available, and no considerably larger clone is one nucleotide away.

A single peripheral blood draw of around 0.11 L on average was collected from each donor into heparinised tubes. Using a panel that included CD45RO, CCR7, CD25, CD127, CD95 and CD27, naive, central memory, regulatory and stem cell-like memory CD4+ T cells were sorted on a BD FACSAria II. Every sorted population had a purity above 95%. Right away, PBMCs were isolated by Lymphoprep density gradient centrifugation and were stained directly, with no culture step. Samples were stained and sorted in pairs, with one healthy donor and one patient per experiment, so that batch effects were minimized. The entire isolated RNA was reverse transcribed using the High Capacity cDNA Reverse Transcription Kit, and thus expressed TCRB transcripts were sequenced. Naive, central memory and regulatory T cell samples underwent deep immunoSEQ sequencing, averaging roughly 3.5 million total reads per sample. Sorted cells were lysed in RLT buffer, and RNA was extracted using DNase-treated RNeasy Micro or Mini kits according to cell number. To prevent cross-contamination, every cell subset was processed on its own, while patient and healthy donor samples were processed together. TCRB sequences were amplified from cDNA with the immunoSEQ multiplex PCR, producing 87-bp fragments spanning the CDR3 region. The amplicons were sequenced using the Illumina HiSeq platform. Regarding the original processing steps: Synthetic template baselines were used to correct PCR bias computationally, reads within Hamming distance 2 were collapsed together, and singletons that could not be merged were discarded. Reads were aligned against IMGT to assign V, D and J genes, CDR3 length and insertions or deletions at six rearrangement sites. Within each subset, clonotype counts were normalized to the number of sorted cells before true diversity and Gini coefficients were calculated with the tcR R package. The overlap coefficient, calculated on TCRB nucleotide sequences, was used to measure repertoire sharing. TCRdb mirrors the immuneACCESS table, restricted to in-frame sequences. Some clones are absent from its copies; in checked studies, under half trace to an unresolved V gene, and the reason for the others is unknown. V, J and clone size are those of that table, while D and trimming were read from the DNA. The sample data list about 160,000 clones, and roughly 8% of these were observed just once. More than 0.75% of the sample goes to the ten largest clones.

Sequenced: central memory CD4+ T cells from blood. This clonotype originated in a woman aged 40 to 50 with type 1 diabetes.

The DNA reads TGTGCCAGCAGCTTAGATCCCGAGACAGCCTCCTATGGCTACACCTTC. Its coded protein is CASSLDPETASYGYTF. The chain uses TRBV11-2 and TRBJ1-2; a tentative D match to TRBD1 spans 5 bases. The CDR3 numbers 16 residues from cysteine through phenylalanine. Kept here is only the CDR3 DNA, which spans 48 bases and is read in frame from base 1. The germline V gene yields SGHAT for CDR1 and FQNNGV for CDR2. The trim is 0 bases for V and 4 bases for J, with a gap of 15 bases between the germline ends.